The 14 T cell receptor beta chains presented below share a single source sample, sequenced in a study of blood T cell repertoires in COVID-19. Clones were read by immunoSEQ multiplex PCR, and TCRdb kept only the in-frame ones, dropping some. The repertoire holds 30,000 or so clones, roughly nine tenths seen once, with roughly 9.5% in the top ten. The sample consisted of peripheral blood. These receptors all come from a human donor with active COVID-19. The donor label of this sample is uncertain.

The chain has TRBV4-3 and TRBJ1-3; unclear D gene. The CDR3 totals 18 residues. Germline CDR1 and CDR2: LGHNA and YSLEER. V gave up 0 bases and J gave up 4 bases, with 19 bases separating them. The CDR3: CASSQEHGPSAGGNTIYF. For the CDR3, the DNA is TGCGCCAGCAGCCAAGAGCACGGCCCTTCGGCGGGAGGAAACACCATATATTTT.

The chain is built from TRBV7-3 and TRBJ2-2, with TRBD2 identical over 9 bases. The V gene end was trimmed by 1 base and the J gene end by 1 base; junction bases not matched to a gene: 1. The CDR3 is 16 residues long. Germline V gene data show CDR1 as SGHTA and CDR2 as FQGTGA. The CDR3 region has the DNA TGTGCCAGCAGCTTAAAGACTAGCGGGAACACCGGGGAGCTGTTTTTT. Translation gives CASSLKTSGNTGELFF.

The chain carries TRBV7-2 and TRBJ2-1; 9 nucleotides match TRBD2. Losses at the gene ends were 5 bases for V and 7 bases for J; bases not matched to a gene: 15. The CDR3 is 17 amino acids. In germline, CDR1 is SGHTA, CDR2 FQGNSA. CDR3 sequence reads: CASSPIVSGRIMNEQFF. The CDR3 region has the DNA TGTGCCAGCAGCCCAATAGTAAGCGGGAGGATAATGAATGAGCAGTTCTTC.

The rearrangement uses TRBV12-1 and TRBJ1-6. TRBV12-1 is designated a pseudogene. The length of the CDR3 is 15 residues. Written as DNA, the CDR3 is TGTGCCAGCAGCGTTGGACCGCGGGATAATTCACCCCTCCACTTT. Protein sequence: CASSVGPRDNSPLHF.

The V call is TRBV7-8, the J call TRBJ2-1; D call uncertain. With 1 base removed from V and 5 bases from J, the gap between germline ends came to 3 bases. The germline V gene encodes CDR1 SGHVS and CDR2 FQNEAQ. This CDR3 has 12 amino acids. The CDR3 sequence: CASSLVNNEQFF. The CDR3 nucleotides read TGTGCCAGCAGCTTAGTAAACAATGAGCAGTTCTTC.

The CDR3 spells CASSPLTIDGATQYF. The DNA for the CDR3 is TGTGCCAGTAGCCCTTTAACGATCGATGGGGCGACCCAGTACTTC. V and J are TRBV19 and TRBJ2-5; TRBD1 is a possible D gene (5 bases). Deletions cut 6 bases from V and 7 bases from J, with 21 bases between. Germline V gene data show CDR1 as LNHDA and CDR2 as SQIVND (reference sequence). The CDR3 is 15 amino acids.

The chain carries TRBV5-1 and TRBJ1-1; 8 nucleotides match TRBD1. V lost 10 bases to trimming and J lost 4 bases; unmatched junction nucleotides: 6. The CDR3 has 12 amino acids. Germline V gives CDR1 SGHRS, CDR2 YFSETQ. CDR3 residues: CASQQGATEAFF. The CDR3 DNA follows: TGCGCCTCACAGCAGGGGGCCACTGAAGCTTTCTTT.

The chain couples TRBV18 to TRBJ2-7; the match to TRBD1 covers 12 bases. The length of the CDR3 is 15 residues. After removal of 4 bases from V and 0 bases from J, the junction contained 1 base not matched to a gene. Germline values: CDR1 KGHSH, CDR2 LQKENI. CDR3 sequence (DNA): TGTGCCAGCTCACAGGGACAGGGGGCCTCCTACGAGCAGTACTTC. This sequence encodes CASSQGQGASYEQYF.

This rearrangement joins TRBV6-5 to TRBJ2-7; 9 nucleotides agree with TRBD1. There are 15 residues in the CDR3. The germline CDR1 and CDR2 sequences are MNHEY and SVGAGI. Trimming removed 6 bases from V and 5 bases from J; junction bases left unmatched: 11. The CDR3 region has the DNA TGTGCCAGCAGGCAGGGACAGGGTAATATCCACGAGCAGTACTTC. Translation: CASRQGQGNIHEQYF.

The V call is TRBV7-2, the J call TRBJ2-7; 15 bases fit TRBD2. The J segment lost 3 bases and the V segment lost 5 bases, leaving 8 bases of the junction unmatched. The CDR3 has 17 amino acids. The germline V gene encodes CDR1 SGHTA and CDR2 FQGNSA. CDR3 amino acids: CASSAGLAGGPHYEQYF. For the CDR3, the DNA is TGTGCCAGCAGCGCCGGACTAGCGGGAGGGCCTCACTACGAGCAGTACTTC.

The chain carries TRBV5-1 and TRBJ2-7, with a tentative D call TRBD1 (6 bases). Per germline, CDR1 SGHRS and CDR2 YFSETQ. This CDR3 has 12 residues. V gave up 7 bases and J gave up 4 bases, with 12 bases separating them. The CDR3 DNA reads as TGCGCCAGCCACAAAACAGGGTACGAGCAGTACTTC. Protein product: CASHKTGYEQYF.

The chain combines TRBV6-5 with TRBJ1-2; 11 nucleotides line up with TRBD1. CDR1 MNHEY and CDR2 SVGAGI come from the germline V gene. The CDR3 runs to 13 residues. The J segment lost 6 bases and the V segment lost 6 bases, leaving 3 bases of the junction unmatched. In nucleotides, the CDR3 is TGTGCCAGCAGGGGGGACAGGGGGAATGGCTACACCTTC. Amino acids: CASRGDRGNGYTF.

V usage is TRBV3-1 (or the pseudogene TRBV3-2) and J usage is TRBJ1-5, with TRBD1 identical over 8 bases. Per the germline V gene, CDR1 is LGHDT and CDR2 is YNNKEL (reference sequence). V gave up 5 bases and J gave up 5 bases; unmatched junction bases: 8. CDR3 size: 15 residues. CDR3 sequence (DNA): TGTGCCAGCAGCTACAGGACAGGGCCTGATCAGCCCCAGCATTTT. This encodes CASSYRTGPDQPQHF.

This chain uses TRBV7-2 with TRBJ2-7, with 8 nucleotides matching TRBD1. CDR1 SGHTA and CDR2 FQGNSA come from the germline V gene. This CDR3 comprises 15 residues. Trimming took 2 bases from V and 1 from J; bases not matched to a gene: 4. The DNA for the CDR3 is TGTGCCAGCAGCTTACTGGACAGGGTATCCTACGAGCAGTACTTC. Its protein is CASSLLDRVSYEQYF.